This entry concerns a single T cell receptor beta chain. The data are from a study of T cell changes during pregnancy in multiple sclerosis. Data came from immunoSEQ multiplex PCR; TCRdb stores just in-frame clones and leaves some out. The data hold 80,000 to 130,000 clones, with around 94% observed a single time. This receptor was obtained from a female donor with multiple sclerosis, enrolled in a pregnancy study. The sample here was peripheral blood, taken in the second trimester of pregnancy.

The CDR3 spells CASSQSQAGANVLTF. The DNA for the CDR3 is TGCGCCAGCAGCCAGTCTCAGGCTGGGGCCAACGTCCTGACTTTC. The chain has TRBV4-1 and TRBJ2-6; D is undetermined. The CDR3 covers 15 residues. Trimming shortened V by 3 bases and J by 2 bases, and 8 bases separated the two germline ends. Per the germline V gene, CDR1 is MGHRA and CDR2 is YSYEKL.